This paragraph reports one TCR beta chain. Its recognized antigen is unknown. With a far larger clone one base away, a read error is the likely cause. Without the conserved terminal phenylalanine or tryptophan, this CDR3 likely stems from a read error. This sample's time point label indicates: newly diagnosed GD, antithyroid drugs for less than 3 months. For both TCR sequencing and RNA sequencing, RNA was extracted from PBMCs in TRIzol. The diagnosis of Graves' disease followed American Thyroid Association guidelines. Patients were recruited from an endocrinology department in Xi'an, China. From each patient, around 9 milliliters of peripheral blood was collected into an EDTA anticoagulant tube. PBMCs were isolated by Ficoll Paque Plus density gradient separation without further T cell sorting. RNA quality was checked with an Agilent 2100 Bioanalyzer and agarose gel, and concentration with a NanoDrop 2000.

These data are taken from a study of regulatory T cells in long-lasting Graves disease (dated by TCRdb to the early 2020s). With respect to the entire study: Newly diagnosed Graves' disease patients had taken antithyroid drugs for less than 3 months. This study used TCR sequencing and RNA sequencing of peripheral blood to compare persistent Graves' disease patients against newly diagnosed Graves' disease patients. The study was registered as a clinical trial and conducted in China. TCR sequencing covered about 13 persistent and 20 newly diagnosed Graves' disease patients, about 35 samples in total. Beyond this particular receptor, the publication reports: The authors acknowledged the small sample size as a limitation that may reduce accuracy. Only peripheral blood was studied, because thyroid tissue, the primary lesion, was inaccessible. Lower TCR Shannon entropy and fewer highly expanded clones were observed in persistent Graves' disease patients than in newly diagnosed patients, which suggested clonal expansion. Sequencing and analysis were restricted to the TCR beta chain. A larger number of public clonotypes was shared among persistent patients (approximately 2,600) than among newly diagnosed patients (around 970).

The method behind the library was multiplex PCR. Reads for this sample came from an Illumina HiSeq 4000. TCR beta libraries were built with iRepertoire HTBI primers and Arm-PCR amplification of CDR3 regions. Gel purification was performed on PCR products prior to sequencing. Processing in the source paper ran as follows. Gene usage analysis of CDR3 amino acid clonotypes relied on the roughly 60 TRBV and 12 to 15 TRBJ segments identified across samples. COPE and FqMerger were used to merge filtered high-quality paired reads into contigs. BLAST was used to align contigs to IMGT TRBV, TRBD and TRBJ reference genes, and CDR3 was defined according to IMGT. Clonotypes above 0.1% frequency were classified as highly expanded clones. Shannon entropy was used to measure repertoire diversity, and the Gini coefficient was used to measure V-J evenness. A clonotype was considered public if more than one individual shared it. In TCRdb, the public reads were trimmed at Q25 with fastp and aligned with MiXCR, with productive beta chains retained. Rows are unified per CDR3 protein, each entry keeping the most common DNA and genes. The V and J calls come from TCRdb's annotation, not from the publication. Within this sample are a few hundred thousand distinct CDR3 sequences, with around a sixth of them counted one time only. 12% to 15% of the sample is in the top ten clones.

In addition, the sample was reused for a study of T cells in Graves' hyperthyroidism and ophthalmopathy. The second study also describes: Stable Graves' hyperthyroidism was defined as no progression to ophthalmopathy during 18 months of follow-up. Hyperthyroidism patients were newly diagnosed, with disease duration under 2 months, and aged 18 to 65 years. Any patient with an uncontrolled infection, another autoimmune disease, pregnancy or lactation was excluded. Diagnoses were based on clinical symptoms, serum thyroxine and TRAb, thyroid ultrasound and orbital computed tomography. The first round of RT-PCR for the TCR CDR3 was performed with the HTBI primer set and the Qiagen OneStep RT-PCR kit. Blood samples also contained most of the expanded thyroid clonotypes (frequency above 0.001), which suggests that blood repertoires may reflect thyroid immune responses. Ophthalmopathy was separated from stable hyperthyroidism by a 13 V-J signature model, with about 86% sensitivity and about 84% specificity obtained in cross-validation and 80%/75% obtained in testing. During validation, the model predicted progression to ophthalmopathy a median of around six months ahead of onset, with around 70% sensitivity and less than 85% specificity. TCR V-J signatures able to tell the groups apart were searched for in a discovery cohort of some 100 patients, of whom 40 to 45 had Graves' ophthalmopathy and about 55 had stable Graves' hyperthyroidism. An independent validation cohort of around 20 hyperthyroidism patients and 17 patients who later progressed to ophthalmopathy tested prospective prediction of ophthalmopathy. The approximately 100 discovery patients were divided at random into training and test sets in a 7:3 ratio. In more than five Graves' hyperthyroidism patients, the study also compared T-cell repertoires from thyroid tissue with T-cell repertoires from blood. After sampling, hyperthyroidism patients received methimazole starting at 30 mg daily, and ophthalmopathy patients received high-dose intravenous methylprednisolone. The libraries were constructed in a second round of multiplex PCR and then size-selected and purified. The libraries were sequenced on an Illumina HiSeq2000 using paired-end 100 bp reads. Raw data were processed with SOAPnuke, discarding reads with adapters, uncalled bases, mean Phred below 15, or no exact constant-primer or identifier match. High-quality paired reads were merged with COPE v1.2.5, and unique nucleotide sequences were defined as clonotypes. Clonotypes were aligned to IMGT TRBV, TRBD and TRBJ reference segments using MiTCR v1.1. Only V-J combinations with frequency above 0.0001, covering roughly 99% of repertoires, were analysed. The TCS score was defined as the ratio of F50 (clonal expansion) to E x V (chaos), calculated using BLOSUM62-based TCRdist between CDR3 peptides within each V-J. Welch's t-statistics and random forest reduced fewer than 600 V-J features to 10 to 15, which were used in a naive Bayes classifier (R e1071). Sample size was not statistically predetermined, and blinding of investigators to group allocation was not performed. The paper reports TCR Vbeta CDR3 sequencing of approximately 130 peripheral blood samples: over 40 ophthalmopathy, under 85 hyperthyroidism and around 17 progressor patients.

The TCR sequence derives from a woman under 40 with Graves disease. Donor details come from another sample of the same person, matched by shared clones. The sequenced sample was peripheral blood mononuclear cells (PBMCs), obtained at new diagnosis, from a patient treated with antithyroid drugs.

The CDR3 corresponds to CASSPTIREAFS. In nucleotide form, the sequence is TGTGCCAGCAGCCCTACCATCAGGGAAGCTTTCTCT. The chain is assembled from TRBV7-2 and TRBJ1-1; the D gene remains uncertain. V sheds 5 bases and J sheds 8 bases, leaving 12 bases between their ends. CDR1 and CDR2 (SGHTA, FQGNSA) derive from the germline V gene. 12 amino acids form the CDR3, both terminal residues included. Just CDR3 DNA is preserved here, 36 bases in frame from base 1.